Listed here are 4 T cell receptor beta chains from one sample, sequenced in a study of blood T cell repertoires in COVID-19. Only in-frame clones appear in the TCRdb table, and some are missing; sequencing was by immunoSEQ multiplex PCR. Of 18,000 or so clones detected, around 77% appear once; the ten largest clones hold roughly 17%. Sequenced: peripheral blood. These receptors were taken from a man between 70 and 80 years old with COVID-19, enrolled during active disease.

The chain combines TRBV27 with TRBJ2-3; TRBD2 matches 11 bases. V was pared by 5 bases and J by 11 bases, with 3 bases of the junction left unmatched. This CDR3 is built from 12 residues. The V gene's germline CDR1 is MNHEY and CDR2 SMNVEV (reference sequence). The CDR3 reads CASSPGTSGQYF. In nucleotides, the CDR3 is TGTGCCAGCAGTCCTGGGACTAGCGGGCAGTATTTT.

The genes are TRBV18 and TRBJ1-4, with D possibly being TRBD1 (5 bases). The CDR3 runs 14 residues. Trimming stripped 5 bases from V and 8 bases from J, with 15 bases between. From germline, CDR1 is KGHSH and CDR2 LQKENI. CDR3 loop: CASSSALRGEKLFF. DNA for the CDR3: TGTGCCAGCTCATCGGCACTCCGGGGGGAAAAACTGTTTTTT. Full variable domain (missing parts from reference TRBV18 and TRBJ1-4): NAGVMQNPRHLVRRRGQEARLRCSPMKGHSHVYWYRQLPEEGLKFMVYLQKENIIDESGMPKERFSAEFPKEGPSILRIQQVVRGDSAAYFCASSSALRGEKLFFGSGTQLSVL.

The V gene is TRBV20-1, the J gene TRBJ2-7, with D perhaps matching TRBD1 (6 bases). The CDR3 has 13 amino acids. Between the trimmed V and J ends, which lost 4 bases and 0 bases, there was a span of 10 bases. Germline CDR1 DFQATT, CDR2 SNEGSKA (reference sequence). CDR3 coding DNA: TGCAGTGCTACTGAGGACAGCTCCTACGAGCAGTACTTC. Its protein product is CSATEDSSYEQYF.

The genes are TRBV7-6 and TRBJ2-3, with 7 nucleotides matching TRBD2. This CDR3 contains 17 residues. Germline CDR1 reads SGHVS; CDR2 reads FNYEAQ. V was pared by 6 bases and J by 0 bases, with 12 bases of the junction left unmatched. CDR3 sequence: CASSKGSGRASTDTQYF. The CDR3 nucleotides are TGTGCCAGCAGTAAGGGAAGTGGGAGGGCTAGCACAGATACGCAGTATTTT.